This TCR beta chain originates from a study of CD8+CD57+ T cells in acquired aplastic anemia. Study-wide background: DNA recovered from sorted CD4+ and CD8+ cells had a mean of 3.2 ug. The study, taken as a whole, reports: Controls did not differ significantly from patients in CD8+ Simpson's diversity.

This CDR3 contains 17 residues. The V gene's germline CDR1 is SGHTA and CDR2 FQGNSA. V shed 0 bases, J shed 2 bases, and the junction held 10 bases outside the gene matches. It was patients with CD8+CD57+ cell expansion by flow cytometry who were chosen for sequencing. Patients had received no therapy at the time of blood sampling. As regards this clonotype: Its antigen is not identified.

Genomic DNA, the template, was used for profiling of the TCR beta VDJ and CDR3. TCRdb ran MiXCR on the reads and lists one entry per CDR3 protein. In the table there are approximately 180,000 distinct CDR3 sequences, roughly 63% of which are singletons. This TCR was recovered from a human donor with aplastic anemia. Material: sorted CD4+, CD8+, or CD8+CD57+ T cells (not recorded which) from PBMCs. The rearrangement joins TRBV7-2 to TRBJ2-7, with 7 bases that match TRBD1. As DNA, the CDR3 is TGTGCCAGCAGCTTAGCGGCCTCCGGGACAGCAACCTACGAGCAGTACTTC. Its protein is CASSLAASGTATYEQYF.